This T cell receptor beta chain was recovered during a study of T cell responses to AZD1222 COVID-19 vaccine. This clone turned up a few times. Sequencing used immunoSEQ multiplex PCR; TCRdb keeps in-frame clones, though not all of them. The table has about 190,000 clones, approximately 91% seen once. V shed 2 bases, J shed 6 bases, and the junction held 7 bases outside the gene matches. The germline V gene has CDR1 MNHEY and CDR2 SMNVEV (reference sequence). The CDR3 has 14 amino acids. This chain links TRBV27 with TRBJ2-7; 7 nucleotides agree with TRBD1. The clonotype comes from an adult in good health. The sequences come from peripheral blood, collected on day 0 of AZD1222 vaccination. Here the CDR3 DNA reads TGTGCCAGCAGTTTACGGTCAGGGGGTCGCGAGCAGTACTTC. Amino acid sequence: CASSLRSGGREQYF.